The 3 T cell receptor beta chains below all came from one sample that was sequenced in a study of T cells in Graves' hyperthyroidism and ophthalmopathy. Amplification of TCR beta CDR3 regions used RNA as the template. With the HTBI primer set, the TCR CDR3 went through a first round of RT-PCR. TCRdb analysed the multiplex PCR reads with MiXCR anew, one entry per CDR3 protein. The sample yields about 400,000 distinct CDR3 sequences, 15% seen once. The sequencing input was blood. Source of these receptors: a woman in her twenties or thirties with Graves' hyperthyroidism.

The chain couples TRBV18 to TRBJ2-7; D tentatively reads TRBD1 or TRBD2 (7 bases each). Trimming removed 2 bases at V and 5 bases at J, with 13 bases between. CDR3 size: 14 residues. Per the germline V gene, CDR1 is KGHSH and CDR2 is LQKENI. The CDR3 DNA reads TGTGCCAGCTCACCAAGCCAGGGGGGGAACGAGCAGTACTTC. Encoded protein: CASSPSQGGNEQYF. Variable domain in full (rest from reference TRBV18 and TRBJ2-7): NAGVMQNPRHLVRRRGQEARLRCSPMKGHSHVYWYRQLPEEGLKFMVYLQKENIIDESGMPKERFSAEFPKEGPSILRIQQVVRGDSAAYFCASSPSQGGNEQYFGPGTRLTVT.

This clonotype has at least ten counts. The chain uses TRBV28 and TRBJ1-4, with D unclear. The CDR3 covers 12 residues. Trimming shortened V by 5 bases and J by 5 bases, and 6 bases separated the two germline ends. CDR1 and CDR2 (germline): MDHEN, SYDVKM. CDR3 amino acids: CASSRPNEKLFF. The CDR3 DNA follows: TGTGCCAGCAGTAGACCGAATGAAAAACTGTTTTTT.

This clonotype was seen ten or more times. This chain links TRBV27 with TRBJ2-1; 8 bases are a match to TRBD2. This CDR3 comprises 15 residues. In germline, CDR1 is MNHEY, CDR2 SMNVEV (reference sequence). V shed 7 bases and J 5 bases; nucleotides not matched to a gene: 10. CDR3 residues: CASTFSGSLNNEQFF. As DNA, the CDR3 is TGTGCCAGCACCTTCAGCGGGAGTTTGAACAATGAGCAGTTCTTC.